The 30 T cell receptor beta chains reported below all come from one sample, sequenced in a study of cytomegalovirus exposure and HLA in healthy donors. PCR was performed using 60 Vbeta and 13 Jbeta primers. The method was immunoSEQ multiplex PCR; TCRdb's version includes in-frame clones alone and lacks a portion of them. This table holds under 200,000 clones, roughly 80% found once. The sequenced material came from PBMCs. The receptors come from a woman between 25 and 40 years old in good health and CMV-seronegative.

The chain joins TRBV5-1 to TRBJ1-1; the D gene is possibly TRBD1 (5 bases). The germline gives CDR1 SGHRS, CDR2 YFSETQ. The CDR3 loop spans 14 amino acids. Trimming pared 4 bases from V and 0 bases from J, leaving 10 bases between. As DNA, the CDR3 is TGCGCCAGCAGCCAGGGCCCCGTGAACACTGAAGCTTTCTTT. It yields the protein CASSQGPVNTEAFF.

The chain joins TRBV2 to TRBJ1-1; weak D call: TRBD1 (5 bases). CDR3 length: 11 amino acids. The V end was cut by 6 bases, the J end by 9 bases, with 11 bases between. Looked up from germline, CDR1 is SNHLY and CDR2 is FYNNEI. As DNA, the CDR3 is TGTGCCAGCAGGGAGACAGTACAAGCTTTCTTT. As protein: CASRETVQAFF.

The chain combines TRBV5-4 with TRBJ2-5; 8 bases fit TRBD2. The junction had 2 bases not matched to a gene; V was cut back by 0 bases and J by 1 base. Germline V lookup: CDR1 SGHNT, CDR2 YYREEE (reference sequence). The CDR3 loop spans 15 amino acids. The CDR3 is CASSLERGPQETQYF. The CDR3 region has the DNA TGTGCCAGCAGCTTGGAGCGGGGGCCCCAAGAGACCCAGTACTTC.

The genes are TRBV9 and TRBJ2-7; D is possibly TRBD2 (6 bases). Germline V gene lookup returns CDR1 SGDLS and CDR2 YYNGEE. This CDR3 has 13 residues. Between the trimmed V and J ends, which lost 3 bases and 2 bases, there was a span of 9 bases. The CDR3 sequence is CASSASGAYEQYF. CDR3 in DNA: TGTGCCAGCAGCGCCTCGGGAGCCTACGAGCAGTACTTC.

This clone was detected a few times. The gene calls are TRBV11-2 and TRBJ1-1, with unresolved D. The CDR3 length is 14 residues. Germline CDR1 is SGHAT and CDR2 is FQNNGV. Trimming took 4 bases from V and 2 from J, leaving 11 bases between them. The CDR3 region is CASSSGRQNTEAFF. The CDR3 nucleotides are TGTGCCAGCAGCTCGGGGAGGCAAAACACTGAAGCTTTCTTT.

This clone has a handful of counts. The genes are TRBV19 and TRBJ1-5; 7 bases match TRBD1. After removal of 6 bases from V and 5 bases from J, the junction contained 10 bases not matched to a gene. The CDR3 runs to 15 residues. CDR1 LNHDA and CDR2 SQIVND come from the germline V gene (reference sequence). CDR3 amino acids: CASSGTASTYQPQHF. CDR3 nucleotides: TGTGCCAGTAGCGGGACAGCCTCAACCTATCAGCCCCAGCATTTT.

The table lists this clone with a few counts. The rearrangement links TRBV4-2 to TRBJ2-3; D ambiguous. Germline V gives CDR1 LGHNA, CDR2 YNFKEQ. V lost 0 bases to trimming and J lost 4 bases, with 11 bases between them. The CDR3 has 15 amino acids. This CDR3 reads CASSQERRGPDTQYF. The DNA for the CDR3 is TGTGCCAGCAGCCAAGAAAGGAGAGGTCCAGATACGCAGTATTTT.

V usage is TRBV5-1 and J usage is TRBJ1-2; unclear D gene. Trimming took off 5 bases at V and 2 bases at J, with 16 bases between the two ends. CDR3 length: 15 residues. CDR1 is SGHRS, CDR2 YFSETQ, per germline. CDR3 sequence: CASSPTSSSNYGYTF. In DNA form, the CDR3 reads TGCGCCAGCAGTCCCACCAGTTCCTCCAACTATGGCTACACCTTC. The full variable domain, with the rest looked up from reference TRBV5-1 and TRBJ1-2, is KAGVTQTPRYLIKTRGQQVTLSCSPISGHRSVSWYQQTPGQGLQFLFEYFSETQRNKGNFPGRFSGRQFSNSRSEMNVSTLELGDSALYLCASSPTSSSNYGYTFGSGTRLTVV.

The chain couples TRBV19 to TRBJ1-2; perhaps TRBD1 as D (6 bases). This CDR3 is 14 amino acids long. Germline CDR1 and CDR2: LNHDA and SQIVND (reference sequence). The ends were cut back, 8 bases at V and 3 bases at J, with 16 bases in the middle. The CDR3: CASRRDTEYYGYTF. CDR3 in DNA: TGTGCCAGTCGCCGGGACACGGAATACTATGGCTACACCTTC.

V is TRBV2 and J is TRBJ2-7, with D tentatively TRBD1 (6 bases). The germline V and J ends were trimmed by 6 bases and 2 bases, with 17 bases remaining between them. From germline, CDR1 is SNHLY and CDR2 FYNNEI. The CDR3 has 15 residues. CDR3 in DNA: TGTGCCAGCAGCGAACCGACAGGTTTACCCTACGAGCAGTACTTC. Encoded protein: CASSEPTGLPYEQYF.

The rearrangement uses TRBV28 and TRBJ1-1; 7 bases are shared with TRBD1. Per germline, CDR1 MDHEN and CDR2 SYDVKM. The CDR3 has 15 amino acids. The trim removed 5 bases at V and 1 base at J, leaving 7 bases unmatched. The CDR3 loop reads CASSPTPGGNTEAFF. The CDR3 DNA reads as TGTGCCAGCAGTCCCACCCCAGGGGGGAACACTGAAGCTTTCTTT.

This chain joins TRBV19 and TRBJ1-4; 12 bases fit TRBD1. The CDR3 consists of 14 residues. Germline lookup yields CDR1 LNHDA and CDR2 SQIVND (reference sequence). Trimming cost V 6 bases and J 8 bases; bases outside gene matches: 4. The CDR3 DNA reads TGTGCCAGTAGCCCCGGGACAGGGGGCGAAAAACTGTTTTTT. It codes for CASSPGTGGEKLFF.

This rearrangement joins TRBV6-5 to TRBJ2-1, with TRBD1 identical over 9 bases. The germline V gene has CDR1 MNHEY and CDR2 SVGAGI. This CDR3 region has 14 residues. J lost 5 bases, V lost 6 bases, and 5 bases had no gene match. The CDR3 DNA sequence: TGTGCCAGCAGACAGGGGGCGGTCCACAATGAGCAGTTCTTC. Encoded protein: CASRQGAVHNEQFF.

The rearrangement links TRBV9 to TRBJ2-6; TRBD2 matches at 7 bases. The V segment lost 0 bases and the J segment 0 bases; nucleotides outside the gene matches: 6. The CDR3 totals 18 residues. Germline loops: CDR1 SGDLS, CDR2 YYNGEE. The CDR3, as DNA: TGTGCCAGCAGCGTAGACGGGGGGTGGTACTCTGGGGCCAACGTCCTGACTTTC. Translating gives CASSVDGGWYSGANVLTF.

The chain is built from TRBV18 and TRBJ1-2; D is unresolved. V was cut by 6 bases and J by 2 bases, with 16 bases left in between. Per the germline V gene, CDR1 is KGHSH and CDR2 is LQKENI. CDR3 length: 15 amino acids. The CDR3 nucleotides are TGTGCCAGCTCCAGTTGGTTACAACGAAACTATGGCTACACCTTC. Translated, it gives CASSSWLQRNYGYTF.

This sequence joins TRBV7-2 and TRBJ2-7; 13 nucleotides align to TRBD2. Germline V gene data show CDR1 as SGHTA and CDR2 as FQGNSA. V lost 5 bases to trimming and J lost 0 bases; unmatched junction nucleotides: 10. The CDR3 has 18 residues. DNA of the CDR3: TGTGCCAGCAGCCCTGGACTAGCGGGGGCCGTTAGCTCCTACGAGCAGTACTTC. This sequence encodes CASSPGLAGAVSSYEQYF.

The rearrangement links TRBV9 to TRBJ1-4; D not certain. Germline loops: CDR1 SGDLS, CDR2 YYNGEE. The CDR3 is made up of 14 amino acids. Trimming pared 4 bases from V and 1 base from J, leaving 8 bases between. This CDR3 reads CASSNGGTNEKLFF. The CDR3 nucleotides are TGTGCCAGCAGCAACGGTGGAACTAATGAAAAACTGTTTTTT. The full variable domain, with the rest looked up from reference TRBV9 and TRBJ1-4, is DSGVTQTPKHLITATGQRVTLRCSPRSGDLSVYWYQQSLDQGLQFLIQYYNGEERAKGNILERFSAQQFPDLHSELNLSSLELGDSALYFCASSNGGTNEKLFFGSGTQLSVL.

Only one count was recorded for this clone. The rearrangement joins TRBV4-1 to TRBJ2-3, with unresolved D. This CDR3 is built from 14 residues. Per germline, CDR1 MGHRA and CDR2 YSYEKL. The V end lost 1 base, the J end lost 0 bases, and 5 bases lay between the germline ends. The CDR3 DNA reads TGCGCCAGCAGCCAAGTGGAGAGCACAGATACGCAGTATTTT. Amino acids: CASSQVESTDTQYF.

The chain combines TRBV29-1 with TRBJ1-1; D unresolved. Germline-derived CDR1 and CDR2 are SQVTM and ANQGSEA. The CDR3 contains 13 residues. Trimming cost V 4 bases and J 0 bases, with 9 bases left between them. Here the CDR3 DNA reads TGCAGCGTTGGGTCCCACATGAACACTGAAGCTTTCTTT. It encodes CSVGSHMNTEAFF.

The rearrangement uses TRBV10-3 and TRBJ1-1; TRBD1 matches at 8 bases. V dropped 6 bases and J dropped 0; count of bases not matched to a gene: 6. The CDR3 is 15 amino acids. Germline V CDR1 and CDR2: ENHRY, SYGVKD. CDR3 DNA sequence: TGTGCCATCAGGGACAGGGCATATATGAACACTGAAGCTTTCTTT. The encoded protein is CAIRDRAYMNTEAFF.

The V gene is TRBV5-1, the J gene TRBJ2-5; 8 nucleotides match TRBD2. CDR3 length: 15 amino acids. Germline CDR1 SGHRS, CDR2 YFSETQ. J gave up 4 bases and V 4 bases, and 9 bases lay outside the gene matches. The chain's CDR3 is CASSDERAGGETQYF. DNA for the CDR3: TGCGCCAGCAGCGACGAGCGGGCGGGGGGAGAGACCCAGTACTTC.

The rearrangement joins TRBV27 to TRBJ1-3; D is undetermined. The V and J ends lost 3 bases and 0 bases respectively, with 18 bases between them. Germline-derived CDR1 and CDR2 are MNHEY and SMNVEV (reference sequence). The CDR3 extends over 18 amino acids. CDR3 loop: CASSLKLDNRGSGNTIYF. The CDR3 coding sequence is TGTGCCAGCAGTTTGAAATTGGATAATAGAGGCTCTGGAAACACCATATATTTT.

The V call is TRBV27, the J call TRBJ1-6; 8 nucleotides match TRBD1. From germline, CDR1 is MNHEY and CDR2 SMNVEV (reference sequence). This CDR3 has 15 amino acids. Germline trimming cut 2 bases from V and 8 bases from J; bases unmatched to any gene: 5. In DNA, the CDR3 is TGTGCCAGCAGTTTAGGACAGGGATTTGATTCACCCCTCCACTTT. This translates into CASSLGQGFDSPLHF.

The chain links TRBV29-1 to TRBJ2-5; 8 bases agree with TRBD1. V lost 5 bases and J lost 3; bases outside the gene matches: 8. CDR3 length: 14 amino acids. The germline CDR1 and CDR2 sequences are SQVTM and ANQGSEA. CDR3 protein: CSVRTGTFEETQYF. CDR3 in DNA: TGCAGCGTTAGGACAGGGACTTTTGAAGAGACCCAGTACTTC.

The table lists this clone with a few counts. The chain recombines TRBV2 with TRBJ2-3; 7 bases line up with TRBD2. Trimming removed 8 bases from V and 2 bases from J; junction bases left unmatched: 13. The CDR3 covers 16 residues. The germline V gene encodes CDR1 SNHLY and CDR2 FYNNEI. Written as DNA, the CDR3 is TGTGCCAGCCGACAGTCCAGCGGGGTTTCCACAGATACGCAGTATTTT. Translation: CASRQSSGVSTDTQYF.

This chain joins TRBV7-9 and TRBJ1-1; tentative D call: TRBD1 (5 bases). The CDR3 runs 15 residues. Per the germline V gene, CDR1 is SEHNR and CDR2 is FQNEAQ (reference sequence). V was trimmed by 5 bases and J by 3 bases, leaving 16 bases between them. In DNA, the CDR3 is TGTGCCAGCAGCCTAGAAATAGGGGTGGACACTGAAGCTTTCTTT. It encodes CASSLEIGVDTEAFF.

The chain carries TRBV4-2 and TRBJ2-7; 8 nucleotides match TRBD2. The CDR3 extends over 16 amino acids. CDR1 is LGHNA, CDR2 YNFKEQ, per germline. The V segment lost 1 base and the J segment 4 bases; nucleotides outside the gene matches: 9. In DNA form, the CDR3 reads TGTGCCAGCAGCCAAGTTGTCGGGGGGGGCACATACGAGCAGTACTTC. Encoded protein: CASSQVVGGGTYEQYF.

The gene calls are TRBV18 and TRBJ1-3, with TRBD1 matching over 7 bases. Germline CDR1 and CDR2: KGHSH and LQKENI. V lost 5 bases, J lost 4 bases, and 5 bases stayed unmatched. This CDR3 contains 14 residues. The chain's CDR3 is CASSLQGSGNTIYF. The CDR3 DNA follows: TGTGCCAGCTCATTACAGGGGTCCGGAAACACCATATATTTT.

The V call is TRBV28, the J call TRBJ1-2; D is ambiguous. Germline V gene sequence: CDR1 MDHEN, CDR2 SYDVKM. CDR3 length equals 16 residues. The V end lost 3 bases, the J end lost 6 bases, and 20 bases lay between the germline ends. CDR3 residues: CASSFSVALGKNGYTF. CDR3 nucleotide sequence: TGTGCCAGCAGTTTCTCAGTAGCCCTCGGGAAGAATGGCTACACCTTC.

The chain is built from TRBV30 and TRBJ1-1; 7 bases match TRBD1. Germline lookup yields CDR1 GTSNPN and CDR2 SVGIG (reference sequence). The V segment lost 3 bases and the J segment 1 base; nucleotides outside the gene matches: 2. CDR3 length: 13 amino acids. For the CDR3, the DNA is TGTGCCTGGAGAGGGACAGAGAACACTGAAGCTTTCTTT. Its protein is CAWRGTENTEAFF.